The rows below give T cell receptor beta chains drawn from one sample of a study of cytomegalovirus exposure and HLA in healthy donors. Here immunoSEQ multiplex PCR was the method, and the copy in TCRdb shows in-frame clones only, minus some. This sample carries roughly 170,000 clones, 80% to 85% of them seen once, and the ten largest clones take around 2.8%. Sample: PBMCs. The receptors come from a woman between 18 and 29 years old in good health and CMV-seropositive. The CDR3 runs from the conserved cysteine through the conserved F or W. D genes are given only for firm matches. Clone sizes are given selectively: once, few, many, or a class where the clone is expanded.

TRBJ1-4,TRBV11-2,TRBD1,NA,CASSFEGAAGNEKLFF,TGTGCCAGCAGCTTCGAGGGGGCCGCGGGGAATGAAAAACTGTTTTTT
TRBJ1-2,TRBV9,NA,NA,CASSPGPLFGYTF,TGTGCCAGCAGCCCCGGTCCCCTCTTTGGCTACACCTTC
TRBJ1-5,TRBV2,NA,NA,CASSEATGRINQPQHF,TGTGCCAGCAGTGAAGCGACGGGAAGAATCAATCAGCCCCAGCATTTT
TRBJ1-2,TRBV7-9,NA,NA,CASSRSINGYTF,TGTGCCAGCAGCCGCAGTATAAATGGCTACACCTTC
TRBJ2-1,TRBV6-6,TRBD2,NA,CASSPGGNYNEQFF,TGTGCCAGCAGTCCGGGGGGGAACTACAATGAGCAGTTCTTC
TRBJ1-1,TRBV27,TRBD1,NA,CADLMSGTGGCKNTEAFF,TGTGCAGACCTCATGTCCGGGACAGGGGGTTGCAAGAACACTGAAGCTTTCTTT
TRBJ2-3,TRBV11-2,NA,NA,CASTPSVDTQYF,TGTGCCAGCACCCCCTCGGTGGATACGCAGTATTTT
TRBJ2-7,TRBV11-2,TRBD2,once,CASSLGGGSSYEQYF,TGTGCCAGCAGCTTAGGGGGAGGGAGTTCCTACGAGCAGTACTTC
TRBJ2-1,TRBV19,TRBD2,NA,CASSPGGGSYNEQFF,TGTGCCAGTAGTCCGGGCGGGGGATCCTACAATGAGCAGTTCTTC
TRBJ2-3,TRBV11-1,NA,few,CASSLYRGNTDTQYF,TGTGCCAGCAGCTTATACAGAGGGAACACAGATACGCAGTATTTT
TRBJ1-2,TRBV7-6,TRBD1,NA,CASSPTGINYGYTF,TGTGCCAGCAGCCCGACAGGGATTAACTATGGCTACACCTTC
TRBJ1-1,TRBV18,TRBD1,NA,CASSPRMPGTENTEAFF,TGTGCCAGCTCACCGCGCATGCCCGGGACAGAGAACACTGAAGCTTTCTTT
TRBJ2-2,TRBV7-8,NA,NA,CASSQLTGELFF,TGTGCCAGCAGCCAACTGACCGGGGAGCTGTTTTTT
TRBJ1-6,TRBV7-2,TRBD1,NA,CASSLGQGAGYNSPLHF,TGTGCCAGCAGCTTAGGACAGGGGGCGGGGTATAATTCACCCCTCCACTTT
TRBJ1-3,TRBV5-1,TRBD1,NA,CASSSTGTASGNTIYF,TGCGCCAGCAGCTCAACCGGGACAGCCTCTGGAAACACCATATATTTT
TRBJ2-3,TRBV5-4,TRBD1,NA,CASSLNRGVGADTQYF,TGTGCCAGCAGCTTAAACAGGGGCGTAGGGGCAGATACGCAGTATTTT
TRBJ2-5,TRBV9,TRBD2,NA,CASSRGGGDETQYF,TGTGCCAGCAGCCGCGGCGGGGGGGACGAGACCCAGTACTTC
TRBJ2-1,TRBV11-3,NA,NA,CASSDAGLRANEQFF,TGTGCCAGCAGCGATGCGGGACTCCGGGCCAATGAGCAGTTCTTC
TRBJ1-3,TRBV19,NA,NA,CASSKLSGNTIYF,TGTGCCAGTAGTAAACTCTCCGGAAACACCATATATTTT
TRBJ2-1,TRBV29-1,NA,NA,CSVDLTMELDEQFF,TGCAGCGTTGATTTGACAATGGAACTCGATGAGCAGTTCTTC
TRBJ2-7,TRBV4-3,NA,NA,CASSQGQPYEQYF,TGCGCCAGCAGCCAAGGACAACCTTACGAGCAGTACTTC
TRBJ2-7,TRBV15,TRBD1,NA,CATSRDRGPYEQYF,TGTGCCACCAGCCGGGACAGGGGGCCCTACGAGCAGTACTTC
TRBJ2-5,TRBV7-2,TRBD2,NA,CASSLGAGAVQETQYF,TGTGCCAGCAGCTTAGGAGCGGGGGCCGTCCAAGAGACCCAGTACTTC
TRBJ1-6,TRBV9,TRBD1,NA,CASSVGDRHNSPLHF,TGTGCCAGCAGCGTAGGGGACAGGCATAATTCACCCCTCCACTTT
TRBJ2-1,TRBV7-3,TRBD1,NA,CASSADRGDEQFF,TGTGCCAGCAGCGCCGACAGGGGCGATGAGCAGTTCTTC
TRBJ2-7,TRBV5-6,NA,NA,CASSSGYEQYF,TGTGCCAGCAGCTCCGGCTACGAGCAGTACTTC
TRBJ2-1,TRBV4-2,TRBD2,NA,CASSHLAMTSGGNEQFF,TGTGCCAGCAGCCACCTAGCAATGACCAGCGGGGGCAATGAGCAGTTCTTC
TRBJ1-3,TRBV7-9,NA,NA,CASSLGQVPRSGNTIYF,TGTGCCAGCAGCTTAGGACAGGTGCCCCGCTCTGGAAACACCATATATTTT
TRBJ1-2,TRBV5-6,TRBD1,NA,CASSLLGTGGFGYTF,TGTGCCAGCAGCTTGTTAGGGACAGGGGGCTTTGGCTACACCTTC
TRBJ2-5,TRBV5-6,NA,NA,CASSLFGGETQYF,TGTGCCAGCAGCTTGTTCGGCGGCGAGACCCAGTACTTC
TRBJ1-5,TRBV2,TRBD1,once,CASSDGDRGGNQPQHF,TGTGCCAGCAGTGACGGGGACAGGGGCGGCAATCAGCCCCAGCATTTT
TRBJ2-7,TRBV15,TRBD1,NA,CATSRFDRGSEQYF,TGTGCCACCAGCAGATTCGACAGGGGGAGCGAGCAGTACTTC
TRBJ2-3,TRBV2,TRBD2,NA,CASRSASGGGTDTQYF,TGTGCCAGCAGGTCCGCATCCGGGGGGGGGACAGATACGCAGTATTTT
TRBJ2-7,TRBV18,NA,once,CASSPSGKSTYEQYF,TGTGCCAGCTCTCCCTCCGGGAAATCTACCTACGAGCAGTACTTC
TRBJ2-1,TRBV5-6,TRBD2,NA,CASSQGTSGYNEQFF,TGTGCCAGCAGCCAGGGGACTAGCGGTTACAATGAGCAGTTCTTC
TRBJ1-5,TRBV7-9,NA,few,CASIREDQPQHF,TGTGCCAGCATCAGGGAAGATCAGCCCCAGCATTTT
TRBJ1-1,TRBV7-3,NA,NA,CASSPSRSTEAFF,TGTGCCAGCAGCCCCTCGCGTAGCACTGAAGCTTTCTTT
TRBJ2-3,TRBV25-1,TRBD1,NA,CASSELGQNPNTQYF,TGTGCCAGCAGTGAATTGGGACAGAACCCCAATACGCAGTATTTT
TRBJ1-5,TRBV11-3,TRBD1,NA,CASSTGQGLVQPQHF,TGTGCCAGCAGCACGGGACAGGGGTTGGTTCAGCCCCAGCATTTT
TRBJ2-1,TRBV9,TRBD2,once,CASSVESGGIIGNEQFF,TGTGCCAGCAGCGTAGAAAGCGGGGGGATCATAGGGAATGAGCAGTTCTTC
TRBJ2-7,TRBV7-6,TRBD2,NA,CASSLGREQYF,TGTGCCAGCAGCCTCGGGAGGGAGCAGTACTTC